A selection of T cell receptor beta chains follows, all from one sample in a study of OX40 agonist ivuxolimab in advanced cancers. The repertoire was sequenced with immunoSEQ multiplex PCR; TCRdb's copy has only in-frame clones and lacks some. The repertoire consists of around 80,000 clones, with about 88% occurring once and the leading ten covering 2% to 3%. The input for sequencing was CD4+ or CD8+ T cells sorted from blood, taken in a trial of the OX40 agonist ivuxolimab. These receptors originate from an adult with an advanced solid tumor such as melanoma, head and neck, liver or kidney cancer. Each CDR3 is given with its conserved first and last residue. The order of the fields is clone size, J gene, D gene, V gene, CDR3 DNA, CDR3 protein. A D gene is named only where the DNA matches it firmly. Clone size is stated in some rows and not others, as once, few, many or a class when expanded.

clone size: -; J gene: TRBJ2-1; D gene: -; V gene: TRBV7-2; CDR3 DNA: TGTGCCAGCAGCGCGGGACGGTCCTACAATGAGCAGTTCTTC; CDR3 protein: CASSAGRSYNEQFF
clone size: -; J gene: TRBJ1-1; D gene: TRBD1; V gene: TRBV28; CDR3 DNA: TGTGCCAGCAGTTTAAGGGACAGGGGGAACACTGAAGCTTTCTTT; CDR3 protein: CASSLRDRGNTEAFF
clone size: once; J gene: TRBJ1-5; D gene: -; V gene: TRBV6-6; CDR3 DNA: TGTGCCAGCAGTCCTCCTGGGATGGGGGGCAATCAGCCCCAGCATTTT; CDR3 protein: CASSPPGMGGNQPQHF
clone size: -; J gene: TRBJ2-4; D gene: TRBD1; V gene: TRBV19; CDR3 DNA: TGTGCCAGTAGCCAACCGGGACAGAAAAACATTCAGTACTTC; CDR3 protein: CASSQPGQKNIQYF
clone size: -; J gene: TRBJ1-5; D gene: -; V gene: TRBV2; CDR3 DNA: TGTGCCAGCACTAGTTTCCCGCAGCGTCAGCCCCAGCATTTT; CDR3 protein: CASTSFPQRQPQHF
clone size: -; J gene: TRBJ1-2; D gene: -; V gene: TRBV20-1; CDR3 DNA: TGCAGTGCTAGTGGGGGAGGGGGCTACACCTTC; CDR3 protein: CSASGGGGYTF
clone size: -; J gene: TRBJ2-1; D gene: -; V gene: TRBV5-4; CDR3 DNA: TGTGCCAGCAGCCCCGACAGTCGATCCTACAATGAGCAGTTCTTC; CDR3 protein: CASSPDSRSYNEQFF
clone size: -; J gene: TRBJ2-1; D gene: -; V gene: TRBV7-3; CDR3 DNA: TGTGCCAGCAGCCCTTCCGTGGCTAATCACAATGAGCAGTTCTTC; CDR3 protein: CASSPSVANHNEQFF
clone size: -; J gene: TRBJ2-5; D gene: -; V gene: TRBV7-9; CDR3 DNA: TGTGCCAGCAGCCCCGGACAGTTAGAGACCCAGTACTTC; CDR3 protein: CASSPGQLETQYF
clone size: -; J gene: TRBJ2-1; D gene: TRBD1; V gene: TRBV10-3; CDR3 DNA: TGTGCCATCACCGGCAGACAGGGGGCTTTAGGGAATGAGCAGTTCTTC; CDR3 protein: CAITGRQGALGNEQFF
clone size: -; J gene: TRBJ1-2; D gene: -; V gene: TRBV28; CDR3 DNA: TGTGCCAGCAGTTTACGGTTCTATGGCTACACCTTC; CDR3 protein: CASSLRFYGYTF
clone size: -; J gene: TRBJ2-7; D gene: -; V gene: TRBV6-6; CDR3 DNA: TGTGCCAGCCTGGGACTCAGCTCCTACGAGCAGTACTTC; CDR3 protein: CASLGLSSYEQYF
clone size: once; J gene: TRBJ1-5; D gene: -; V gene: TRBV18; CDR3 DNA: TGTGCCAGCACTGAGGCCGGGGGGCTTGGCAATCAGCCCCAGCATTTT; CDR3 protein: CASTEAGGLGNQPQHF
clone size: -; J gene: TRBJ1-5; D gene: -; V gene: TRBV10-2; CDR3 DNA: TGCGCCAGTGAGGGGAGGGAGACCAATCAGCCCCAGCATTTT; CDR3 protein: CASEGRETNQPQHF
clone size: once; J gene: TRBJ1-5; D gene: -; V gene: TRBV9; CDR3 DNA: TGTGCCAGCAGCGGGGGGTGGAAGGAGCCCCAGCATTTT; CDR3 protein: CASSGGWKEPQHF
clone size: -; J gene: TRBJ1-4; D gene: -; V gene: TRBV6-5; CDR3 DNA: TGTGCCAGCAGTTACGGGGAAGCAACTAATGAAAAACTGTTTTTT; CDR3 protein: CASSYGEATNEKLFF
clone size: -; J gene: TRBJ2-5; D gene: TRBD2; V gene: TRBV2; CDR3 DNA: TGTGCCAGCAGTGAAGATTCACTAGCGGGGCGGAAGACCCAGTACTTC; CDR3 protein: CASSEDSLAGRKTQYF
clone size: few; J gene: TRBJ2-4; D gene: TRBD1; V gene: TRBV5-1; CDR3 DNA: TGCGCCAGCAGCTTGGGGACAGGAGATTCCCTAGCCAAAAACATTCAGTACTTC; CDR3 protein: CASSLGTGDSLAKNIQYF
clone size: -; J gene: TRBJ2-2; D gene: -; V gene: TRBV11-3; CDR3 DNA: TGTGCCAGCAGCTTAGAAGGGCCGAACACCGGGGAGCTGTTTTTT; CDR3 protein: CASSLEGPNTGELFF
clone size: -; J gene: TRBJ1-3; D gene: -; V gene: TRBV18; CDR3 DNA: TGTGCCAGCTCACTATCCGTAGGCGCTGGAAACACCATATATTTT; CDR3 protein: CASSLSVGAGNTIYF
clone size: -; J gene: TRBJ1-6; D gene: TRBD1; V gene: TRBV5-1; CDR3 DNA: TGCGCCAGCAGCTTGGCAGGGACAGGGGGTGATTCACCCCTCCACTTT; CDR3 protein: CASSLAGTGGDSPLHF
clone size: once; J gene: TRBJ2-2; D gene: TRBD1; V gene: TRBV30; CDR3 DNA: TGTGCCTGGAAGGGGACAGGGAACACCGGGGAGCTGTTTTTT; CDR3 protein: CAWKGTGNTGELFF
clone size: -; J gene: TRBJ2-2; D gene: TRBD2; V gene: TRBV28; CDR3 DNA: TGTGCCAGTTTAGCGGGGGCCCGTGGAGGGGAGCTGTTTTTT; CDR3 protein: CASLAGARGGELFF
clone size: -; J gene: TRBJ2-3; D gene: TRBD1; V gene: TRBV7-2; CDR3 DNA: TGTGCCAGCAGCTTAATCGGACAGGGTGTAGATACGCAGTATTTT; CDR3 protein: CASSLIGQGVDTQYF
clone size: -; J gene: TRBJ1-5; D gene: TRBD1; V gene: TRBV6-5; CDR3 DNA: TGTGCCAGCAGTTTGACAGGGGGCTTACAGCCCCAGCATTTT; CDR3 protein: CASSLTGGLQPQHF
clone size: -; J gene: TRBJ1-2; D gene: -; V gene: TRBV6-5; CDR3 DNA: TGTGCCAGCAGTTACTCTGGGGGAAGTGGCTACACCTTC; CDR3 protein: CASSYSGGSGYTF
clone size: -; J gene: TRBJ2-4; D gene: -; V gene: TRBV11-2; CDR3 DNA: TGTGCCAGCAGCTTAGTCTCGACACTGGGGGCCAAAAACATTCAGTACTTC; CDR3 protein: CASSLVSTLGAKNIQYF
clone size: -; J gene: TRBJ2-5; D gene: -; V gene: TRBV7-3; CDR3 DNA: TGTGCCAGCAGCTTAACTGGGGCAGGGATCCAAGAGACCCAGTACTTC; CDR3 protein: CASSLTGAGIQETQYF
clone size: -; J gene: TRBJ1-5; D gene: -; V gene: TRBV6-5; CDR3 DNA: TGTGCCAGCCGGCTCAGGACGGGGAATCAGCCCCAGCATTTT; CDR3 protein: CASRLRTGNQPQHF
clone size: -; J gene: TRBJ1-5; D gene: TRBD1; V gene: TRBV6-1; CDR3 DNA: TGTGCCAGCAGCCGGACAGGAAATAGCAATCAGCCCCAGCATTTT; CDR3 protein: CASSRTGNSNQPQHF
clone size: -; J gene: TRBJ2-5; D gene: TRBD1; V gene: TRBV19; CDR3 DNA: TGTGCCAGTAGTACCCTACAGGGACAGGGTACGGAGACCCAGTACTTC; CDR3 protein: CASSTLQGQGTETQYF
clone size: -; J gene: TRBJ2-3; D gene: -; V gene: TRBV6-5; CDR3 DNA: TGTGCCACCCGGGACAGCACAGATACGCAGTATTTT; CDR3 protein: CATRDSTDTQYF
clone size: -; J gene: TRBJ1-5; D gene: TRBD1; V gene: TRBV5-5; CDR3 DNA: TGTGCCAGCAGCTTGGAAGGGGGCAACAATCAGCCCCAGCATTTT; CDR3 protein: CASSLEGGNNQPQHF
clone size: -; J gene: TRBJ2-2; D gene: -; V gene: TRBV7-9; CDR3 DNA: TGTGCCAGCAGCCCCTATGGGGTCCCCACCGGGGAGCTGTTTTTT; CDR3 protein: CASSPYGVPTGELFF
clone size: once; J gene: TRBJ1-5; D gene: TRBD1; V gene: TRBV5-1; CDR3 DNA: TGCGCCAGCAGCTTGGAAGGGGGCAGCAATCAGCCCCAGCATTTT; CDR3 protein: CASSLEGGSNQPQHF
clone size: -; J gene: TRBJ1-1; D gene: -; V gene: TRBV18; CDR3 DNA: TGTGCCAGCTCACCCCGGCAGACCGAAGCTTTCTTT; CDR3 protein: CASSPRQTEAFF
clone size: -; J gene: TRBJ1-5; D gene: -; V gene: TRBV7-6; CDR3 DNA: TGTGCCAGCAGCTTCCTCCGGGAGGTTCCCTATAGCAATCAGCCCCAGCATTTT; CDR3 protein: CASSFLREVPYSNQPQHF
clone size: -; J gene: TRBJ1-6; D gene: -; V gene: TRBV14; CDR3 DNA: TGTGCCAGCAGCCAAGTTCCGGGTTCTCATTCACCCCTCCACTTT; CDR3 protein: CASSQVPGSHSPLHF
clone size: -; J gene: TRBJ1-2; D gene: TRBD1; V gene: TRBV6-5; CDR3 DNA: TGTGCCAGCAGTTACGGGGACAGGGGGAACTATGGCTACACCTTC; CDR3 protein: CASSYGDRGNYGYTF
clone size: -; J gene: TRBJ2-3; D gene: TRBD2; V gene: TRBV11-1; CDR3 DNA: TGTGCCAGCAGCTTAGGTCTAGCGGGGGTTGCAGATACGCAGTATTTT; CDR3 protein: CASSLGLAGVADTQYF
clone size: once; J gene: TRBJ1-1; D gene: -; V gene: TRBV6-1; CDR3 DNA: TGTGCCAGCCGAAGACAGGTTGACACTGAAGCTTTCTTT; CDR3 protein: CASRRQVDTEAFF
clone size: once; J gene: TRBJ1-4; D gene: -; V gene: TRBV6-5; CDR3 DNA: TGTGCCAGCAGTTACGGGCGGGAAAATGAAAAACTGTTTTTT; CDR3 protein: CASSYGRENEKLFF
clone size: -; J gene: TRBJ2-2; D gene: -; V gene: TRBV7-2; CDR3 DNA: TGTGCCAGCAGCTCACAGGGTACTAAGACCGGGGAGCTGTTTTTT; CDR3 protein: CASSSQGTKTGELFF
clone size: -; J gene: TRBJ2-3; D gene: -; V gene: TRBV5-8; CDR3 DNA: TGTGCCAGCAGCTTACAGGGAGGTACGCAGTATTTT; CDR3 protein: CASSLQGGTQYF
clone size: -; J gene: TRBJ2-2; D gene: -; V gene: TRBV11-2; CDR3 DNA: TGTGCCAGCAGCTTAGATCTAGGGACCGGGGAGCTGTTTTTT; CDR3 protein: CASSLDLGTGELFF
clone size: -; J gene: TRBJ1-5; D gene: -; V gene: TRBV7-3; CDR3 DNA: TGTGCCAGCAGCTTTAGGACGGGGAGGGGCAATCAGCCCCAGCATTTT; CDR3 protein: CASSFRTGRGNQPQHF
clone size: -; J gene: TRBJ2-1; D gene: -; V gene: TRBV7-9; CDR3 DNA: TGTGCCAGCAGTTCCGGCCGTCGGTTCTTC; CDR3 protein: CASSSGRRFF
clone size: few; J gene: TRBJ1-3; D gene: -; V gene: TRBV28; CDR3 DNA: TGTGCCAGCAGAAACCGACCGGCTTCGTGGGACACCATATATTTT; CDR3 protein: CASRNRPASWDTIYF
clone size: -; J gene: TRBJ1-4; D gene: -; V gene: TRBV28; CDR3 DNA: TGTGCCAGCAGTTCCCCAGGACAGAATGAAAAACTGTTTTTT; CDR3 protein: CASSSPGQNEKLFF
clone size: -; J gene: TRBJ1-1; D gene: -; V gene: TRBV7-3; CDR3 DNA: TGTGCCAGCAGCCCCGGTGGCGGAATGAACACTGAAGCTTTCTTT; CDR3 protein: CASSPGGGMNTEAFF
clone size: -; J gene: TRBJ1-5; D gene: TRBD1; V gene: TRBV6-1; CDR3 DNA: TGTGCCAGCAGTGCCCGGGACAGTAATCAGCCCCAGCATTTT; CDR3 protein: CASSARDSNQPQHF
clone size: -; J gene: TRBJ1-3; D gene: TRBD1; V gene: TRBV11-2; CDR3 DNA: TGTGCCAGCAGCCCCGGGCAGGGGGCCTCGGGAAACACCATATATTTT; CDR3 protein: CASSPGQGASGNTIYF
clone size: -; J gene: TRBJ1-5; D gene: TRBD1; V gene: TRBV7-2; CDR3 DNA: TGCGCCAGCAGCCTCAGTCGACAGGGGGTGAATCAGCCCCAGCATTTT; CDR3 protein: CASSLSRQGVNQPQHF
clone size: -; J gene: TRBJ1-2; D gene: TRBD1; V gene: TRBV4-3; CDR3 DNA: TGCGCCAGCAGCCAAAACCCCGGGACAGTTATAGAGGGCTACACCTTC; CDR3 protein: CASSQNPGTVIEGYTF
clone size: -; J gene: TRBJ1-2; D gene: -; V gene: TRBV6-5; CDR3 DNA: TGTGCCAGCAGTTACTCGATCGGGGGGGTCGGCTACACCTTC; CDR3 protein: CASSYSIGGVGYTF
clone size: -; J gene: TRBJ2-3; D gene: -; V gene: TRBV30; CDR3 DNA: TGTGCCTGGAGGCGGCGGGACACGCGGGCCACAGATACGCAGTATTTT; CDR3 protein: CAWRRRDTRATDTQYF
clone size: -; J gene: TRBJ1-5; D gene: TRBD1; V gene: TRBV7-6; CDR3 DNA: TGTGCCAGCAGCCAGCGACAGGGGTTAGATAGCAATCAGCCCCAGCATTTT; CDR3 protein: CASSQRQGLDSNQPQHF
clone size: -; J gene: TRBJ1-6; D gene: -; V gene: TRBV5-8; CDR3 DNA: TGTGCCAGCAGCTTGGGTATATCAACCCTCCACTTT; CDR3 protein: CASSLGISTLHF
clone size: -; J gene: TRBJ1-5; D gene: -; V gene: TRBV19; CDR3 DNA: TGTGCCAGTAGTATCGGCAGTCTAGGATATCAGCCCCAGCATTTT; CDR3 protein: CASSIGSLGYQPQHF